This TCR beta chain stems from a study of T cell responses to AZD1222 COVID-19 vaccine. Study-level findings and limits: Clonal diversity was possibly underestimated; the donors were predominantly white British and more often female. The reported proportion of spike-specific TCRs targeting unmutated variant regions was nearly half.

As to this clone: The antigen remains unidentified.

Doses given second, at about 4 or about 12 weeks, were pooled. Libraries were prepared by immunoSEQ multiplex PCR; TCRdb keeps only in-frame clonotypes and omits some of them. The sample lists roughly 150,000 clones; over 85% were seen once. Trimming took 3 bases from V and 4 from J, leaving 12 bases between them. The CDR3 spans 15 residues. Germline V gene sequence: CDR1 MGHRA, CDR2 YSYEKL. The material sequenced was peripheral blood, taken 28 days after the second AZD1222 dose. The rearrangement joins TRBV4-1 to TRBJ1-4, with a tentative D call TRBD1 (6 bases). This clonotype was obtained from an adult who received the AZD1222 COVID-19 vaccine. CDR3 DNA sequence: TGCGCCAGCAGCCACGAGGGGGTTGTTAATGAAAAACTGTTTTTT. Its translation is CASSHEGVVNEKLFF.